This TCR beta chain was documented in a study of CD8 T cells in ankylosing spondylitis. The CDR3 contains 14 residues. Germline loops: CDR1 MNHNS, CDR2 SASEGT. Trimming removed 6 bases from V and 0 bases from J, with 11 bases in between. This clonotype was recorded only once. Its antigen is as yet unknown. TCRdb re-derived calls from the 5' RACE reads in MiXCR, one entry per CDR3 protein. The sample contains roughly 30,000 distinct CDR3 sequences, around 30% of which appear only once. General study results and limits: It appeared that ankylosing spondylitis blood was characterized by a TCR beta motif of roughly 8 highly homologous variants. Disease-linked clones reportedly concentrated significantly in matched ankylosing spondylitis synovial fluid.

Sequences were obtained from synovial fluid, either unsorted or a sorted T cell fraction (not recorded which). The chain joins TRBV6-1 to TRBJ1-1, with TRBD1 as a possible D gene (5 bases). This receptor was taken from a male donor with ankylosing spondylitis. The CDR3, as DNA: TGTGCCAGCAGCCGGGACGGATTGAACACTGAAGCTTTCTTT. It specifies CASSRDGLNTEAFF.